One sample yielded the 27 T cell receptor beta chains listed below, sequenced in a study of identical twins. Each CDR3 protein gets one entry after TCRdb re-called the 5' RACE reads with MiXCR. Among over 550,000 distinct CDR3 sequences listed, about 7.1% were seen once. This sample also appeared in a second study, on yellow fever vaccine responses in identical twins.

The sample taken for sequencing was PBMCs. These receptor sequences come from a woman aged 18-29 years in good health.

This clonotype came up a few times. This rearrangement joins TRBV12-3 or TRBV12-4 to TRBJ2-2; D is perhaps TRBD2 (5 bases). Deletions cut 5 bases from V and 5 bases from J, with 21 bases between. The CDR3 has 17 amino acids. The CDR3 bases are TGTGCCAGCAGTCCCACCCGGACTGGTGCTGGGACCGGGGAGCTGTTTTTT. As protein: CASSPTRTGAGTGELFF.

This clonotype showed up just a few times. The chain is built from TRBV6-5 and TRBJ2-2; TRBD1 might be the D (5 bases). The CDR3 loop spans 14 amino acids. Germline CDR1 and CDR2: MNHEY and SVGAGI. V was trimmed by 0 bases and J by 8 bases, leaving 10 bases between them. The CDR3 nucleotides are TGTGCCAGCAGTTACTCCGGCCAGGGAGGGGAGCTGTTTTTT. As protein: CASSYSGQGGELFF.

This clonotype has a handful of counts. This rearrangement joins TRBV5-5 to TRBJ2-4; either TRBD1 or TRBD2 may supply D (5 bases each). CDR3 size: 12 residues. The germline V and J ends were trimmed by 5 bases and 6 bases, with 9 bases remaining between them. In germline, CDR1 is SGHKS, CDR2 YYEKEE (reference sequence). The CDR3 sequence: CASSSGGNIQYF. The CDR3, as DNA: TGTGCCAGCAGTTCTGGGGGAAACATTCAGTACTTC.

This clonotype occurred many times. The chain has TRBV12-3 or TRBV12-4 and TRBJ2-2; D may be TRBD2 (7 bases). The CDR3 loop spans 14 amino acids. V lost 7 bases and J 6 bases, leaving 15 bases between the germline ends. CDR3 sequence (DNA): TGTGCCAGCACCCTCACAGGGAGGGCCGGGGAGCTGTTTTTT. Protein: CASTLTGRAGELFF.

At least ten counts were recorded for this clonotype. One end of the junction is discordant with germline, which a read error may explain. The rearrangement links TRBV5-1 to TRBJ2-5; 11 nucleotides align to TRBD2. Germline lookup yields CDR1 SGHRS and CDR2 YFSETQ. The CDR3 consists of 14 residues. CDR3 sequence (DNA): TGCGCCAGCAGCTTGGAACTAGCGGGAGAGCTGGATTTCTTC. Its translation is CASSLELAGELDFF. Full variable domain (outside the CDR3, taken from reference TRBV5-1 and TRBJ2-5): KAGVTQTPRYLIKTRGQQVTLSCSPISGHRSVSWYQQTPGQGLQFLFEYFSETQRNKGNFPGRFSGRQFSNSRSEMNVSTLELGDSALYLCASSLELAGELDFFGPGTRLLVL.

This clonotype occurred a few times. CDR3 nucleotide sequence: TGCAGTGGTAGCCCCCCCATCGTCAACAATGAGCAGTTCTTC. Translating it yields CSGSPPIVNNEQFF. The rearrangement uses TRBV20-1 and TRBJ2-1; no reliable D call. CDR3 length equals 14 residues. Germline V gives CDR1 DFQATT, CDR2 SNEGSKA (reference sequence). Trimming left V 7 bases short and J 5 bases short, with 18 bases between.

This clonotype has just a few counts. The V call is TRBV6-5, the J call TRBJ2-1; 8 bases agree with TRBD2. Germline CDR1 MNHEY, CDR2 SVGAGI. V dropped 0 bases and J dropped 8; count of bases not matched to a gene: 6. This CDR3 has 15 amino acids. The CDR3 DNA is TGTGCCAGCAGTTACTCGAGCGGGGGCAGCGATGAGCAGTTCTTC. Translating gives CASSYSSGGSDEQFF.

The chain recombines TRBV10-3 with TRBJ1-1; maybe TRBD1 (6 bases). Trimming removed 10 bases at V and 1 base at J, with 13 bases between. The CDR3 sequence is 13 residues long. CDR1 is ENHRY and CDR2 is SYGVKD in the germline V gene. The CDR3 DNA follows: TGTGCCACCGAAACAGGGACGAACACTGAAGCTTTCTTT. Translation: CATETGTNTEAFF.

This clonotype was seen more than once but under ten times. V usage is TRBV28 and J usage is TRBJ1-1; tentatively, D is TRBD1 (5 bases). Germline V lookup: CDR1 MDHEN, CDR2 SYDVKM. Between the trimmed V and J ends, which lost 7 bases and 1 base, there was a span of 10 bases. This CDR3 comprises 13 residues. CDR3 residues: CASNWGQNTEAFF. In DNA form, the CDR3 reads TGTGCCAGCAACTGGGGCCAGAACACTGAAGCTTTCTTT.

This clonotype was counted at least ten times. The chain recombines TRBV12-3 or TRBV12-4 with TRBJ1-3; D is unresolved. The CDR3 spans 14 residues. V shed 3 bases and J shed 4 bases, with 10 bases lying between them. CDR3 region: CASSFGVGGNTIYF. The CDR3 nucleotides read TGTGCCAGCAGTTTCGGGGTAGGGGGAAACACCATATATTTT.

There are many counts of this clonotype. This chain links TRBV11-1 with TRBJ1-4; D possibly corresponds to TRBD1 (6 bases). Deletions cut 5 bases from V and 5 bases from J, with 21 bases between. Germline CDR1 reads SGHAT; CDR2 reads FQDESV (reference sequence). This CDR3 has 17 residues. This chain's CDR3 is CASSPSGAPRLNEKLFF. In DNA, the CDR3 is TGTGCCAGCAGCCCGTCAGGGGCGCCTCGATTAAATGAAAAACTGTTTTTT.

The chain links TRBV20-1 to TRBJ2-1, with unresolved D. This CDR3 contains 13 residues. The V end lost 0 bases, the J end lost 10 bases, and 13 bases lay between the germline ends. The germline V gene has CDR1 DFQATT and CDR2 SNEGSKA (reference sequence). The CDR3 sequence: CSARDDTSREQFF. The CDR3 nucleotides read TGCAGTGCTAGAGATGACACGTCCCGGGAGCAGTTCTTC.

This chain uses TRBV10-3 with TRBJ2-3, with TRBD2 matching over 8 bases. Per the germline V gene, CDR1 is ENHRY and CDR2 is SYGVKD. Losses at the gene ends were 7 bases for V and 0 bases for J; bases not matched to a gene: 9. This CDR3 spans 16 amino acids. In DNA, the CDR3 is TGTGCCATCAATAACGGGGGGGCCGGAAGCACAGATACGCAGTATTTT. It is translated as CAINNGGAGSTDTQYF.

This clonotype was detected a few times. The chain carries TRBV20-1 and TRBJ1-2, with D maybe TRBD1 (5 bases). Per germline, CDR1 DFQATT and CDR2 SNEGSKA (reference sequence). The CDR3 is made up of 11 amino acids. Trimming shortened V by 4 bases and J by 4 bases, and 7 bases separated the two germline ends. The CDR3 bases are TGCAGTGCTATAGACAGCTATGGCTACACCTTC. It encodes CSAIDSYGYTF.

This clonotype was detected ten times or more. V is TRBV29-1 and J is TRBJ2-1, with D maybe TRBD2 (6 bases). V gave up 1 base and J gave up 1 base, with 23 bases separating them. Germline CDR1 SQVTM, CDR2 ANQGSEA. The CDR3 has 19 residues. CDR3 bases: TGCAGCGTTGAAGGACGGGAGCATGGATGGGAGGTATCCTACAATGAGCAGTTCTTC. Translation gives CSVEGREHGWEVSYNEQFF.

This chain joins TRBV28 and TRBJ2-6; D is undetermined. This CDR3 is built from 14 residues. CDR1 and CDR2 (germline): MDHEN, SYDVKM. Between the trimmed V and J ends, which lost 9 bases and 3 bases, there was a span of 12 bases. CDR3 in amino acids: CASSWGNGANVLTF. CDR3 bases: TGTGCCAGTTCGTGGGGTAATGGGGCCAACGTCCTGACTTTC.

In this sample, this clonotype turned up many times. The chain couples TRBV20-1 to TRBJ2-1, with D perhaps TRBD2 (6 bases). CDR3 length: 13 residues. V was trimmed by 3 bases and J by 4 bases, leaving 10 bases between them. CDR1 is DFQATT, CDR2 SNEGSKA, per germline (reference sequence). CDR3 bases: TGCAGTGCTAGTCGGGACTCTTACAATGAGCAGTTCTTC. This codes for CSASRDSYNEQFF.

This clonotype was seen a handful of times. V is TRBV28 and J is TRBJ2-7; D is undetermined. Trimming took 5 bases from V and 2 from J, leaving 10 bases between them. The CDR3 covers 13 residues. CDR1 and CDR2 (germline): MDHEN, SYDVKM. The CDR3 reads CASSTTQPYEQYV. CDR3 nucleotides: TGTGCCAGCAGTACGACGCAGCCCTACGAGCAGTACGTC.

The chain joins TRBV7-6 to TRBJ1-3; the D is unclear. Germline lookup yields CDR1 SGHVS and CDR2 FNYEAQ. The CDR3 has 13 residues. V lost 5 bases, J lost 4 bases, and 9 bases lay in between. The CDR3 nucleotides read TGTGCCAGCAGCCCGACGATCGGAAACACCATATATTTT. Encoded protein: CASSPTIGNTIYF.

This clonotype has a handful of counts. The chain carries TRBV2 and TRBJ2-7, with D possibly TRBD1 on 6 matching bases. Germline V gene lookup returns CDR1 SNHLY and CDR2 FYNNEI. The CDR3 extends over 11 amino acids. The V end was cut by 6 bases, the J end by 7 bases, with 10 bases between. CDR3 loop: CASRGAQEQYV. For the CDR3, the DNA is TGTGCCAGCAGGGGGGCTCAGGAGCAGTACGTC.

V gene TRBV20-1 combines with J gene TRBJ2-3; 7 nucleotides line up with TRBD2. With V trimmed by 3 bases and J by 2 bases, 8 bases remained unmatched. The CDR3 has 15 residues. Germline V gene lookup returns CDR1 DFQATT and CDR2 SNEGSKA (reference sequence). The CDR3 nucleotides read TGCAGTGCTAGTTGGGGGACTACACCCACAGATACGCAGTATTTT. This codes for CSASWGTTPTDTQYF.

This clonotype occurred a few times. V is TRBV5-5 and J is TRBJ2-7; the D is unclear. CDR3 length: 15 residues. V was trimmed by 4 bases and J by 6 bases, leaving 20 bases between them. Germline V gene data show CDR1 as SGHKS and CDR2 as YYEKEE (reference sequence). The CDR3 DNA sequence: TGTGCCAGCAGCCCGGCCCTGCTTCGTGCAGGCGAGCAGTACGTC. Its protein is CASSPALLRAGEQYV.

This chain joins TRBV5-1 and TRBJ2-7; D is perhaps TRBD2 (5 bases). The length of the CDR3 is 15 residues. Trimming cost V 4 bases and J 1 base, with 15 bases left between them. Germline values: CDR1 SGHRS, CDR2 YFSETQ. The CDR3 region is CASSPERETSYEQYF. In DNA form, the CDR3 reads TGCGCCAGCAGCCCGGAACGGGAAACTTCCTACGAGCAGTACTTC.

This clonotype was seen at least ten times. This chain connects TRBV5-1 to TRBJ1-2; 8 nucleotides agree with TRBD1. The V segment lost 2 bases and the J segment 2 bases; nucleotides outside the gene matches: 5. Germline lookup yields CDR1 SGHRS and CDR2 YFSETQ. The CDR3 loop spans 15 amino acids. The CDR3 here is CASSFGAGGNYGYTF. The CDR3, as DNA: TGCGCCAGCAGCTTTGGGGCAGGGGGCAACTATGGCTACACCTTC.

This clonotype was recorded a few times. The chain is built from TRBV20-1 and TRBJ1-4, with D maybe TRBD1 (6 bases). Germline loops: CDR1 DFQATT, CDR2 SNEGSKA (reference sequence). The CDR3 is made up of 13 amino acids. Trimming left V 4 bases short and J 6 bases short, with 12 bases between. The CDR3 DNA reads TGCAGTGCTAAACCAGGGGCTGATGAAAAACTGTTTTTT. This encodes CSAKPGADEKLFF.

This clonotype was seen only a few times. This chain uses TRBV5-1 with TRBJ2-5, with 11 bases identical to TRBD2. V was clipped by 7 bases and J by 5 bases; unmatched bases: 16. From germline, CDR1 is SGHRS and CDR2 YFSETQ. The CDR3 consists of 17 residues. CDR3 loop: CASGPLAGGRFVETQYF. The DNA for the CDR3 is TGCGCCAGCGGACCTTTAGCGGGGGGGCGGTTCGTGGAGACCCAGTACTTC.

The sample holds many counts of this clonotype. This rearrangement joins TRBV2 to TRBJ1-1; unclear D gene. With 6 bases removed from V and 2 bases from J, the gap between germline ends came to 13 bases. Germline V gene sequence: CDR1 SNHLY, CDR2 FYNNEI. The CDR3 runs 14 residues. The CDR3 is CASRVSIDNTEAFF. Here the CDR3 DNA reads TGTGCCAGCAGGGTTTCGATAGACAACACTGAAGCTTTCTTT.